The present T cell receptor (beta chain) was sequenced within a study of cytomegalovirus exposure and HLA in healthy donors. With 60 Vbeta and 13 Jbeta primers, the PCR was carried out. The table came from immunoSEQ multiplex PCR; TCRdb's copy has only in-frame clones and leaves some out. The table includes roughly 90,000 clones, approximately 85% detected once. Germline CDR1 and CDR2: LNHDA and SQIVND (reference sequence). The CDR3 runs 13 residues. Trimming cost V 10 bases and J 0 bases, with 13 bases left between them. Source material: PBMCs. The rearrangement links TRBV19 to TRBJ2-7; a possible D gene is TRBD2 (6 bases). The sequence derives from a man in his thirties or forties in good health and CMV-seropositive. The CDR3 DNA reads as TGTGCCACCTCCGGGACTTACTCCTACGAGCAGTACTTC. Its protein product is CATSGTYSYEQYF.